This is a list of T cell receptor beta chains from one sample in a study of blood T cell repertoires in COVID-19. Clones were sequenced by immunoSEQ multiplex PCR, and TCRdb holds only the in-frame ones, with some missing. Among around 100,000 clones listed, approximately 90% were seen once. Sequenced input: peripheral blood. Receptor source: a man between 50 and 59 years old with active COVID-19. Both conserved end residues are part of each CDR3. D genes are given only for firm matches. Clone size, where shown, is once, few, many, or a class for clones that have expanded.

V gene: TRBV10-3
D gene: -
clone size: -
CDR3 length: 17
J gene: TRBJ2-5
CDR3 DNA: TGTGCCATCAGTGAGCCCCCCGCAGGGTTGCCCCAAGAGACCCAGTACTTC
CDR3 protein: CAISEPPAGLPQETQYF

V gene: TRBV3-1/TRBV3-2
D gene: -
clone size: -
CDR3 length: 14
J gene: TRBJ2-1
CDR3 DNA: TGTGCCAGCAGCCAGATGGGTAGGGGTGGTGAGCAGTTCTTC
CDR3 protein: CASSQMGRGGEQFF

V gene: TRBV4-1
D gene: TRBD2
clone size: once
CDR3 length: 17
J gene: TRBJ2-1
CDR3 DNA: TGCGCCAGCAGCCAAGGGCCGGTGCTAGCGGGGAGAGATGAGCAGTTCTTC
CDR3 protein: CASSQGPVLAGRDEQFF

V gene: TRBV15
D gene: TRBD1
clone size: -
CDR3 length: 14
J gene: TRBJ1-1
CDR3 DNA: TGTGCCACCAGCAGCACAGGGGATGACACTGAAGCTTTCTTT
CDR3 protein: CATSSTGDDTEAFF

V gene: TRBV3-1/TRBV3-2
D gene: -
clone size: -
CDR3 length: 14
J gene: TRBJ1-3
CDR3 DNA: TGTGCCAGCAGCCAAGACGGGGGGCGGAACACCATATATTTT
CDR3 protein: CASSQDGGRNTIYF

V gene: TRBV5-4
D gene: -
clone size: -
CDR3 length: 12
J gene: TRBJ2-1
CDR3 DNA: TGTGCCAGCAGCCACCCAGGACAGGAGCAGTTCTTC
CDR3 protein: CASSHPGQEQFF

V gene: TRBV6-2/TRBV6-3
D gene: TRBD1
clone size: -
CDR3 length: 17
J gene: TRBJ2-2
CDR3 DNA: TGTGCCAGCAGTCACCCGGGACAGGGGGCGCGGACCGGGGAGCTGTTTTTT
CDR3 protein: CASSHPGQGARTGELFF

V gene: TRBV6-5
D gene: TRBD1
clone size: -
CDR3 length: 16
J gene: TRBJ1-2
CDR3 DNA: TGTGCCAGCAGTTACTTCAGGACAGGGGGGAACTATGGCTACACCTTC
CDR3 protein: CASSYFRTGGNYGYTF

V gene: TRBV2
D gene: TRBD2
clone size: -
CDR3 length: 16
J gene: TRBJ2-3
CDR3 DNA: TGTGCCAGACACGGAGGGCTAGCGGGGGCCACAGATACGCAGTATTTT
CDR3 protein: CARHGGLAGATDTQYF

V gene: TRBV5-6
D gene: TRBD1
clone size: -
CDR3 length: 15
J gene: TRBJ1-4
CDR3 DNA: TGTGCCAGCAGCCCACCGGGACAGGGAAATGAAAAACTGTTTTTT
CDR3 protein: CASSPPGQGNEKLFF

V gene: TRBV5-1
D gene: -
clone size: -
CDR3 length: 14
J gene: TRBJ1-1
CDR3 DNA: TGCGCCAGCAGTATTGGTACTACAGGGACTAGAGCTTTCTTT
CDR3 protein: CASSIGTTGTRAFF

V gene: TRBV18
D gene: TRBD1
clone size: -
CDR3 length: 15
J gene: TRBJ1-5
CDR3 DNA: TGTGCCAGCTCACGAACCGGGACAGGCACTCAGCCCCAGCATTTT
CDR3 protein: CASSRTGTGTQPQHF

V gene: TRBV11-2
D gene: TRBD1
clone size: -
CDR3 length: 16
J gene: TRBJ1-1
CDR3 DNA: TGTGCCAGCAGCCCCCGGACAGGGAATCTGAACACTGAAGCTTTCTTT
CDR3 protein: CASSPRTGNLNTEAFF

V gene: TRBV14
D gene: -
clone size: -
CDR3 length: 16
J gene: TRBJ2-5
CDR3 DNA: TGTGCCAGCAGCCAAGGTGGCGGGACGGTCCAAGAGACCCAGTACTTC
CDR3 protein: CASSQGGGTVQETQYF

V gene: TRBV7-9
D gene: -
clone size: -
CDR3 length: 13
J gene: TRBJ2-1
CDR3 DNA: TGTGCCAGCAGCCCCGGGACATACAATGAGCAGTTCTTC
CDR3 protein: CASSPGTYNEQFF